A single TCR beta chain is shown here with its context. Its antigen is currently unknown. TCRdb redid the calling of the reads with MiXCR, one entry per CDR3 protein. The sample yields about 920,000 distinct CDR3 sequences, 25% to 40% seen once. CDR3 length: 18 amino acids. Germline V gene lookup returns CDR1 LNHDA and CDR2 SQIVND (reference sequence). Germline trimming cut 3 bases from V and 0 bases from J; bases unmatched to any gene: 10. This sample was taken from a study of T cell repertoires in cytomegalovirus infection. Overall study: It can be stated that public TCR beta signatures indicated CMV infection as well as a matching HLA type.

Broader study findings: There were carriers of CMV plus the relevant HLA, and cumulative public TCR beta family frequency identified them.

This TCR came from a human donor in good health (CMV status not recorded). Some clones in this sample may be carry-over from other donors' samples. Sequencing was performed on cultured CD8+ T cells from PBMCs, taken from culture after CMV antigen stimulation. V usage is TRBV19 and J usage is TRBJ2-1; 8 bases align to TRBD2. CDR3 nucleotides: TGTGCCAGTAGTATTGATGGTAGCGGGGCAGCCTCCTACAATGAGCAGTTCTTC. Protein sequence: CASSIDGSGAASYNEQFF.